The 16 T cell receptor beta chains below come from one sample, sequenced in a study of response to subunit inactivated influenza vaccine. TCRdb ran MiXCR on the RT-PCR reads and lists one entry per CDR3 protein. The sample lists a few hundred thousand distinct CDR3 sequences, less than 15% occurring once. This sample comprised PBMCs from blood, obtained roughly 13 days after vaccination. The source is a man aged 50 or older who received an inactivated influenza vaccine.

This clonotype was seen only a few times. V usage is TRBV7-9 and J usage is TRBJ1-1, with D uncertain. Looked up from germline, CDR1 is SEHNR and CDR2 is FQNEAQ (reference sequence). CDR3 length equals 14 residues. Trimming shortened V by 1 base and J by 1 base, and 7 bases separated the two germline ends. Written as DNA, the CDR3 is TGTGCCAGCAGCTTAGACAGTCCGAACACTGAAGCTTTCTTT. This gives the protein CASSLDSPNTEAFF.

V is TRBV11-2 and J is TRBJ1-6; possible D gene TRBD1, 5 bases. The ends were cut back, 5 bases at V and 6 bases at J, with 14 bases in the middle. The CDR3 is 15 amino acids. From germline, CDR1 is SGHAT and CDR2 FQNNGV. CDR3 in amino acids: CASSLRQTSNSPLHF. CDR3 bases: TGTGCCAGCAGCCTCCGACAGACGAGTAATTCACCCCTCCACTTT. Filled out from reference TRBV11-2 and TRBJ1-6, the complete variable domain reads EAGVAQSPRYKIIEKRQSVAFWCNPISGHATLYWYQQILGQGPKLLIQFQNNGVVDDSQLPKDRFSAERLKGVDSTLKIQPAKLEDSAVYLCASSLRQTSNSPLHFGNGTRLTVT.

This clonotype was detected only a few times. V and J are TRBV11-2 and TRBJ2-3; D gene uncertain. Trimming cost V 6 bases and J 1 base, with 8 bases left between them. The CDR3 covers 13 residues. Germline CDR1 and CDR2: SGHAT and FQNNGV. This chain's CDR3 is CASRKLGTDTQYF. In nucleotides, the CDR3 is TGTGCCAGCAGGAAGCTAGGCACAGATACGCAGTATTTT.

This clonotype was picked up a small number of times. This chain connects TRBV29-1 to TRBJ2-1; 14 positions agree with TRBD2. Trimming at V came to 4 bases and at J to 6 bases, leaving 8 bases not matched to a gene. From germline, CDR1 is SQVTM and CDR2 ANQGSEA. This CDR3 spans 16 amino acids. Here the CDR3 DNA reads TGCAGCGTTGCCGGGACTAGCGGGAGTTCGGGCAATGAGCAGTTCTTC. Its protein is CSVAGTSGSSGNEQFF.

This clonotype was counted a few times. This chain links TRBV11-1 with TRBJ1-4; D might be TRBD1 (6 bases). The CDR3 runs 14 residues. Germline V gene lookup returns CDR1 SGHAT and CDR2 FQDESV (reference sequence). V shed 4 bases and J shed 8 bases, with 14 bases lying between them. The CDR3 here is CASSSRGPGEKLFF. The CDR3 nucleotides read TGTGCCAGCAGCTCCAGGGGTCCGGGAGAAAAACTGTTTTTT.

The CDR3 DNA sequence: TGCAGTGCTAGAGCCTTCGCGGGGGGAAGCCAAGAGACCCAGTACTTC. Translating it yields CSARAFAGGSQETQYF. The chain combines TRBV20-1 with TRBJ2-5; 8 nucleotides agree with TRBD2. The trim removed 1 base at V and 1 base at J, leaving 8 bases unmatched. CDR3 length: 16 residues. CDR1 DFQATT and CDR2 SNEGSKA come from the germline V gene (reference sequence).

There are a few counts of this clonotype. The CDR3 here is CSARDSMEPETQYF. The CDR3 nucleotides read TGCAGTGCTAGAGATTCGATGGAGCCAGAGACCCAGTACTTC. The J gene is TRBJ2-5, the V gene TRBV20-1; D gene uncertain. V lost 0 bases and J 4 bases, leaving 12 bases between the germline ends. The CDR3 is 14 amino acids. Germline CDR1 DFQATT, CDR2 SNEGSKA (reference sequence).

The J gene is TRBJ2-4, the V gene TRBV4-2, with 10 nucleotides matching TRBD1. Trimming removed 2 bases from V and 3 bases from J; junction bases left unmatched: 4. Germline lookup yields CDR1 LGHNA and CDR2 YNFKEQ. The CDR3 is 16 amino acids. The CDR3 protein is CASSQQDRGNKNIQYF. CDR3 sequence (DNA): TGTGCCAGCAGCCAACAGGACAGGGGGAACAAAAACATTCAGTACTTC.

CDR3 amino acids: CASSWGTGVGDEKLFF. Written as DNA, the CDR3 is TGCGCCAGCAGCTGGGGGACAGGGGTCGGAGACGAAAAACTGTTTTTT. The rearrangement joins TRBV5-1 to TRBJ1-4; 10 bases match TRBD1. Unmatched junction bases numbered 10, after V lost 3 bases and J lost 8 bases. CDR1 is SGHRS and CDR2 is YFSETQ in the germline V gene. CDR3 length: 16 amino acids.

This clonotype has a handful of counts. CDR3 sequence: CASLRDRGYNEQFF. The DNA for the CDR3 is TGTGCCAGCCTCCGGGACAGGGGATACAATGAGCAGTTCTTC. V gene TRBV28 combines with J gene TRBJ2-1, with 10 bases aligning to TRBD1. The germline V gene has CDR1 MDHEN and CDR2 SYDVKM. The CDR3 runs 14 residues. V shed 8 bases and J 4 bases; nucleotides not matched to a gene: 5. The full variable domain, completed using reference TRBV28 and TRBJ2-1, is DVKVTQSSRYLVKRTGEKVFLECVQDMDHENMFWYRQDPGLGLRLIYFSYDVKMKEKGDIPEGYSVSREKKERFSLILESASTNQTSMYLCASLRDRGYNEQFFGPGTRLTVL.

This chain connects TRBV29-1 to TRBJ1-2, with D possibly being TRBD1 (5 bases). Trimming took off 4 bases at V and 9 bases at J, with 12 bases between the two ends. Germline V lookup: CDR1 SQVTM, CDR2 ANQGSEA. The CDR3 has 11 amino acids. The CDR3 here is CSVGAGIRYTF. In nucleotides, the CDR3 is TGCAGCGTTGGGGCAGGGATTCGCTACACCTTC. Looking up the rest from reference TRBV29-1 and TRBJ1-2 gives the full variable domain: SAVISQKPSRDICQRGTSLTIQCQVDSQVTMMFWYRQQPGQSLTLIATANQGSEATYESGFVIDKFPISRPNLTFSTLTVSNMSPEDSSIYLCSVGAGIRYTFGSGTRLTVV.

This chain uses TRBV7-9 with TRBJ2-1; 11 bases are a match to TRBD2. The germline V gene has CDR1 SEHNR and CDR2 FQNEAQ (reference sequence). V was clipped by 5 bases and J by 9 bases; unmatched bases: 9. The CDR3 is 15 residues long. Written as DNA, the CDR3 is TGTGCCAGCAGCAGCCAACCGGGACTAGCGGTTGAGCAGTTCTTC. This sequence encodes CASSSQPGLAVEQFF.

As regards this clonotype: At one end, the junction sequence differs from germline, possibly due to a read error. The chain is built from TRBV6-1 and TRBJ1-5; the D is unclear. The length of the CDR3 is 13 residues. From germline, CDR1 is MNHNS and CDR2 SASEGT. This CDR3 reads CASREANNQPQHF. DNA for the CDR3: TGTGCCAGCAGGGAAGCGAACAATCAGCCCCAGCATTTT.

This clonotype has just a few counts. The gene calls are TRBV7-8 and TRBJ1-5, with 7 bases aligning to TRBD1. The CDR3 extends over 16 amino acids. J was trimmed by 4 bases and V by 1 base; bases with no gene match: 7. CDR1 is SGHVS and CDR2 is FQNEAQ in the germline V gene. The CDR3 DNA reads TGTGCCAGCAGCTTAGTCCCGCCAGGGGGAAATCAGCCCCAGCATTTT. This encodes CASSLVPPGGNQPQHF. The full variable domain, rest sourced from reference TRBV7-8 and TRBJ1-5, is GAGVSQSPRYKVAKRGQDVALRCDPISGHVSLFWYQQALGQGPEFLTYFQNEAQLDKSGLPSDRFFAERPEGSVSTLKIQRTQQEDSAVYLCASSLVPPGGNQPQHFGDGTRLSIL.

The rearrangement uses TRBV5-1 and TRBJ1-2; D unresolved. The germline CDR1 and CDR2 sequences are SGHRS and YFSETQ. Deletions cut 5 bases from V and 5 bases from J, with 13 bases between. This CDR3 spans 13 amino acids. The CDR3, as DNA: TGCGCCAGCAGGCGCGGCGAGACGTATGGCTACACCTTC. It is translated as CASRRGETYGYTF.

This clonotype was seen a few times. This sequence joins TRBV3-1 and TRBJ1-2; D perhaps matches TRBD1 (6 bases). The CDR3 loop spans 16 amino acids. Trimming pared 0 bases from V and 4 bases from J, leaving 15 bases between. Germline loops: CDR1 LGHDT, CDR2 YNNKEL (reference sequence). The CDR3 coding sequence is TGTGCCAGCAGCCAAGATTCACAGGGTTTAATCTATGGCTACACCTTC. Protein: CASSQDSQGLIYGYTF.